The clone carrying this T cell receptor beta chain was observed a few times. Its target is unknown. Lactation, pregnancy, other autoimmune disease or uncontrolled infection led to exclusion of patients. This specimen belongs to a study of T cells in Graves' hyperthyroidism and ophthalmopathy. Study context: Before any treatment, at initial diagnosis, peripheral blood was collected.

The CDR3 contains 16 residues. Trimming left V 5 bases short and J 0 bases short, with 13 bases between. Germline V lookup: CDR1 KGHDR, CDR2 SFDVKD. From RNA transcripts, TCR beta CDR3 regions were amplified. An initial round of RT-PCR targeting the TCR CDR3 relied on the HTBI primer set. TCRdb ran MiXCR on the multiplex PCR reads and lists one entry per CDR3 protein. This table has hundreds of thousands of distinct CDR3 sequences, 20% appearing once. Whole-study findings and limits: It was a median around 6 months before onset that the model predicted ophthalmopathy.

This sequence joins TRBV24-1 and TRBJ2-1; TRBD1 is a possible D gene (6 bases). This sequence originates from a man aged 35 to 55 with Graves' ophthalmopathy. Sequencing was done on a sample of blood. The CDR3 region has the DNA TGTGCCACCAGTGCTAAGACAGGACCCTCCTACAATGAGCAGTTCTTC. It specifies CATSAKTGPSYNEQFF.